The T cell receptor beta chain under discussion was sequenced for a study of post-analysis software for immune sequencing data (dated by TCRdb to 2013 to 2016). In the study overall: Disease courses on record covered relapsing-remitting, secondary progressive and progressive-relapsing multiple sclerosis, though some patients had no subtype annotation. A subset of samples was prepared in parallel using single-end sample barcoding, then pooled and co-amplified after Illumina adapter ligation. The patient repertoires were set against around ten previously published healthy control repertoires from donors whose ages ranged from 6 to 25 years. Broad study findings and their caveats: The multiple sclerosis patient group was slightly younger than the control group. Significantly lower normalized Chao1 diversity was found in multiple sclerosis patients than in controls, suggesting substantial peripheral T-cell clonal expansion. Four or five TRBV segments, including TRBV5-6, TRBV5-1 and TRBV20-1, were significantly more frequent in patients than controls. Strong co-clustering of samples prepared in the same batch was shown by direct clustering with F measure, prompting a batch-effect correction.

A remark on this clonotype: Its antigen is currently not known. The input lacks base qualities; no much larger clone sits a single base away.

The CDR3 holds 13 amino acids from the cysteine to the phenylalanine. Here the CDR3 DNA is all that survives: 39 bases in frame from base 1. CDR1 and CDR2, per the germline V gene, are LGHNA and YSLEER. Receptor libraries were prepared by PCR. The reads were generated on an Illumina HiSeq 2500. To reduce PCR and sequencing biases, unique molecular identifiers were built into the TCR beta cDNA libraries. Per 1 to 10 million input T cells, roughly 0.5 million cDNA molecules were obtained, such that each molecule approximated one T cell. The patient libraries were prepared and sequenced with the same protocol used for the earlier healthy control dataset. Samples belonging to the same batch were prepared together, multiplexed and sequenced on a shared HiSeq lane. In the paper's pipeline: MIGEC handled the raw barcoded reads, throwing out single-read molecular identifier groups before consensus assembly and CDR3 extraction. Clonotype tables were post-analysed with VDJtools, and diversity was normalized by down-sampling all datasets to the smallest sample size. Repertoire overlap clustering matched CDR3 amino acid but not nucleotide sequences to correct batch-related cross-sample contamination. Clones were called with MiXCR by TCRdb after fastp trimmed the public reads at Q25, and only in-frame beta chains were retained. Rows matching on CDR3 protein sequence are summarized as one entry with the most common DNA and genes. These V and J calls rely on TCRdb rather than the paper's analysis. The sample records just over 250,000 distinct CDR3 sequences, less than 40% of which are singletons. The top ten constitute less than 6% of the sample.

TCR beta repertoires were profiled from peripheral blood of 10 to 15 young patients with multiple sclerosis to demonstrate the VDJtools post-analysis software. The multiple sclerosis patients were children and adolescents between roughly 6 and 17 years of age. This TCR came from a girl aged 10 to 17 with multiple sclerosis. The chain is assembled from TRBV4-3 and TRBJ2-5, with the D gene not confidently named. With the DNA end fitting TRBJ2-7 better, the J assignment may be wrong. Sequencing was carried out using blood. CDR3 reads: CASSQGWAYEQYF. The DNA reads TGCGCCAGCAGCCAAGGATGGGCCTACGAGCAGTACTTC.